This TCR beta chain was captured by sequencing in a study of T cell responses to AZD1222 COVID-19 vaccine. Study-level findings and limits: A mostly white British donor set with more females was recruited, and clonal diversity was possibly underestimated. CD4 TCRs covered the whole spike, strongest at regions 160-218 and 743-854. Just six people given AZD1222 tested seropositive at baseline. Repertoires were sampled only after the peak T cell response.

Of note for this clone: Antigen unknown.

This CDR3 comprises 13 residues. V was cut by 0 bases and J by 8 bases, with 10 bases left in between. Germline V gives CDR1 MNHNS, CDR2 SASEGT. Produced via immunoSEQ multiplex PCR; TCRdb's table is partial and in-frame only. Here the sample spans 100,000 to 150,000 clones, over 90% being singletons. Sequences were derived from peripheral blood, sampled on day 0 of AZD1222 vaccination. The rearrangement links TRBV6-1 to TRBJ1-1; no firm D call. The TCR was taken from an adult in good health. CDR3 sequence reads: CASSEAGGREAFF. CDR3 bases: TGTGCCAGCAGTGAAGCTGGCGGCCGAGAAGCTTTCTTT.